This T cell receptor (beta chain) was obtained from a study of CD8 T cells in Susac syndrome. Study results and limitations: The study acknowledged a relatively small number of individuals in its TCR sequencing and HLA analysis.

The T cells that were sequenced for TCR beta were CD8+ and CD4+ cells from blood. CD8+ and CD4+ T cells were negatively isolated; TEMRA cells were FACS-enriched. With regard to this clonotype: Its antigen is undetermined.

The CDR3 contains 16 residues. Trimming shortened V by 3 bases and J by 5 bases, and 18 bases separated the two germline ends. The germline gives CDR1 SEHNR, CDR2 FQNEAQ (reference sequence). RNA totalling about 0.5 to 1 ug underwent reverse transcription with random hexamers. TCR beta CDR3 was amplified by immunoSEQ covering 54 Vbeta and 13 Jbeta. TCRdb reprocessed the immunoSEQ multiplex PCR reads with MiXCR, giving one entry per CDR3 protein. The sample holds 230,000 or so distinct CDR3 sequences, roughly 96% seen once. Sample: CD4+ T cells from PBMCs. The clonotype originates from a human donor with multiple sclerosis. This chain joins TRBV7-9 and TRBJ2-3; tentatively, D is TRBD1 (6 bases). In nucleotides, the CDR3 is TGTGCCAGCAGCTTTTCTCGATTCGGACAGCAAGATACGCAGTATTTT. Its protein product is CASSFSRFGQQDTQYF.